One and the same sample provided the 8 T cell receptor beta chains below, sequenced in a study of radiation and T cells in renal cell carcinoma (dated by TCRdb to the early 2020s). The time point label corresponds to: blood 4 weeks post-SBRT, at nephrectomy. The treatment or condition label for this specimen denotes: 15 Gy SBRT to primary tumor, nephrectomy 4 weeks later. Library preparation employed the immunoSEQ multiplex PCR assay. TCRdb carries this immuneACCESS record with in-frame sequences only. Its versions omit some clonotypes, under half of them owing to an unresolved V gene in the studies checked, with the rest unexplained. This sample holds some 100,000 clones; around 83% were observed only once. Approximately 7.8% of the sample goes to the ten largest clones. The sequencing used blood, collected from a patient whose treatment included radiotherapy and nephrectomy. These receptors were collected from a man aged 60 to 75 with renal cell carcinoma.

The rearrangement uses TRBV7-2 and TRBJ2-2; D is uncertain. CDR3 size: 15 residues. Trimming cost V 0 bases and J 5 bases, with 10 bases left between them. CDR1 is SGHTA, CDR2 FQGNSA, per germline. Here the CDR3 reads CASSLAPATTGELFF. In nucleotides, the CDR3 is TGTGCCAGCAGCTTAGCACCAGCCACTACCGGGGAGCTGTTTTTT.

This chain uses TRBV5-1 with TRBJ2-1, with TRBD2 matching over 9 bases. Germline V lookup: CDR1 SGHRS, CDR2 YFSETQ. This CDR3 spans 15 amino acids. V lost 0 bases and J lost 8; bases outside the gene matches: 6. CDR3 region: CASSLAGLAVHEQFF. The CDR3 DNA sequence: TGCGCCAGCAGCTTGGCGGGACTAGCCGTCCATGAGCAGTTCTTC.

Judged by abundance, this clone is medium-sized. V and J are TRBV2 and TRBJ1-3, with 8 positions matching TRBD1. V lost 4 bases to trimming and J lost 1 base; unmatched junction nucleotides: 3. Germline V gene lookup returns CDR1 SNHLY and CDR2 FYNNEI. The CDR3 is 15 residues long. CDR3 nucleotides: TGTGCCAGCAGTGCCGGGACAGGATCTGGAAACACCATATATTTT. Translating it yields CASSAGTGSGNTIYF.

The CDR3 coding sequence is TGCGCCAGCAGCCTCCTAGCGGGAGGGCCCTACGAGCAGTACTTC. Translated, it gives CASSLLAGGPYEQYF. The V and J genes are TRBV4-1 and TRBJ2-7, with 12 bases aligning to TRBD2. This CDR3 is built from 15 residues. The V segment lost 4 bases and the J segment 2 bases; nucleotides outside the gene matches: 3. Germline V gene data show CDR1 as MGHRA and CDR2 as YSYEKL.

This clone was seen only a few times. The chain couples TRBV5-1 to TRBJ2-5; TRBD2 matches 7 bases. The length of the CDR3 is 15 residues. V dropped 0 bases and J dropped 2; count of bases not matched to a gene: 4. Germline V lookup: CDR1 SGHRS, CDR2 YFSETQ. The CDR3 DNA reads TGCGCCAGCAGCTTGGTGGCGGGAGCGCAAGAGACCCAGTACTTC. Protein product: CASSLVAGAQETQYF.

The chain joins TRBV6-1 to TRBJ2-2; no clear D gene. Trimming took off 7 bases at V and 0 bases at J, with 12 bases between the two ends. The CDR3 sequence is 15 residues long. Germline values: CDR1 MNHNS, CDR2 SASEGT. The CDR3 region is CASIVGYANTGELFF. The CDR3 nucleotides are TGTGCCAGCATAGTGGGATACGCGAACACCGGGGAGCTGTTTTTT.

The J gene is TRBJ2-7, the V gene TRBV10-3, with 7 bases that match TRBD1. V was pared by 5 bases and J by 11 bases, with 6 bases of the junction left unmatched. Germline-derived CDR1 and CDR2 are ENHRY and SYGVKD. CDR3 size: 11 residues. CDR3: CAISTGEQEYF. CDR3 sequence (DNA): TGTGCCATCAGTACAGGGGAACAGGAGTACTTC.

The chain carries TRBV18 and TRBJ2-3; 9 nucleotides align to TRBD1. The CDR3 runs 16 residues. Germline V lookup: CDR1 KGHSH, CDR2 LQKENI. V gave up 2 bases and J gave up 5 bases; unmatched junction bases: 8. The CDR3 loop reads CASSPGGTGLGDTQYF. The CDR3, as DNA: TGTGCCAGCTCACCAGGTGGGACAGGGCTGGGAGATACGCAGTATTTT.